This TCR beta chain was retrieved from a study of blood T cell repertoires in COVID-19. Study as a whole: COVID-19 samples from acute and convalescent phases originated in the United States, Italy and Spain. PBMCs, B-cell-depleted T cells, or T cells were the source of the cDNA or gDNA that made up the material.

Germline loops: CDR1 WSHSY, CDR2 SAAADI. V lost 3 bases, J lost 4 bases, and 2 bases stayed unmatched. The CDR3 has 13 amino acids. Authors' data handling: Amplification with reference gene primers provided the estimates of nucleated cell counts. Data came from immunoSEQ multiplex PCR; TCRdb stores just in-frame clones and leaves some out. The V and J calls and clone size come from that table; D and trimming were worked out from the DNA. The sample contains 250,000 to 300,000 clones, roughly 90% of which appear only once. The sequence derives from a woman aged 50 to 60 who had recovered from COVID-19. The V and J genes are TRBV10-2 and TRBJ1-2, with 7 bases identical to TRBD1. Sequenced material: peripheral blood. CDR3 in amino acids: CASSEQGIYGYTF. The CDR3 nucleotides read TGCGCCAGCAGTGAACAGGGGATCTATGGCTACACCTTC.